This T cell receptor (beta chain) was identified in a study of cytomegalovirus exposure and HLA in healthy donors. Germline lookup yields CDR1 LNHDA and CDR2 SQIVND (reference sequence). Trimming took 5 bases from V and 3 from J; bases not matched to a gene: 9. The CDR3 consists of 16 residues. The study ran its PCR with 60 Vbeta and 13 Jbeta primers. Generated by immunoSEQ multiplex PCR, the TCRdb table keeps only in-frame clones and is missing some. The data hold about 130,000 clones, with over 60% observed a single time. The receptor's source is a young man in good health and CMV-seronegative. The chain uses TRBV19 and TRBJ1-5, with 8 nucleotides matching TRBD1. The material sequenced was PBMCs. CDR3 amino acids: CASSLGQGLYNQPQHF. The CDR3 DNA reads TGTGCCAGTAGTTTAGGACAGGGACTTTACAATCAGCCCCAGCATTTT.